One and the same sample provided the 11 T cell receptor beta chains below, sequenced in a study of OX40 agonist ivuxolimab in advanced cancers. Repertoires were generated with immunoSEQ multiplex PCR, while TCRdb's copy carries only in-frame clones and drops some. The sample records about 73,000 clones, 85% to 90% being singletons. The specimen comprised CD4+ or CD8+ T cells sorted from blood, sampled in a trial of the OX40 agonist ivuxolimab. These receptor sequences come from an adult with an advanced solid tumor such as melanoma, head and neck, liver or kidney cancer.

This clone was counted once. The CDR3 here is CASSILTADQPQHF. CDR3 DNA sequence: TGTGCCAGTAGTATTTTGACAGCAGATCAGCCCCAGCATTTT. V is TRBV19 and J is TRBJ1-5, with a tentative D call TRBD1 (5 bases). The CDR3 consists of 14 residues. Trimming stripped 3 bases from V and 5 bases from J, with 11 bases between. Germline lookup yields CDR1 LNHDA and CDR2 SQIVND (reference sequence).

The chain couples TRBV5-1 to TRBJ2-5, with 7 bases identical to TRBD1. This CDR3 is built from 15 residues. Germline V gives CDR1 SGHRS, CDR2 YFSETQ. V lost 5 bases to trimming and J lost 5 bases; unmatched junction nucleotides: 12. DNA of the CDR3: TGCGCCAGCAGTTCACAGACAGGGTTACTCGAGACCCAGTACTTC. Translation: CASSSQTGLLETQYF.

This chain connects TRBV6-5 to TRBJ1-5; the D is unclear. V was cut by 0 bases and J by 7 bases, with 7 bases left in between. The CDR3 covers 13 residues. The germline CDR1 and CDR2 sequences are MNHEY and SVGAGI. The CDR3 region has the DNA TGTGCCAGCAGTTACTCGATCGAGCAGCCCCAGCATTTT. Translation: CASSYSIEQPQHF.

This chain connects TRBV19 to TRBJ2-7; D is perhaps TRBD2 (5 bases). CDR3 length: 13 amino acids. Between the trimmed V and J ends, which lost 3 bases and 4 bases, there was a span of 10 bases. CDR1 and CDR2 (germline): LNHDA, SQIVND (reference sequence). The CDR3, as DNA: TGTGCCAGTAGTATGGGCGGGCAGTACGAGCAGTACTTC. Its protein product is CASSMGGQYEQYF.

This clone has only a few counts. CDR3 bases: TGTGCCAGCAGTGGACTGTTCGGTAACACCATATATTTT. This gives the protein CASSGLFGNTIYF. The chain employs TRBV11-3 and TRBJ1-3; D is unresolved. The CDR3 is made up of 13 amino acids. V gave up 6 bases and J gave up 7 bases, with 13 bases separating them. The V gene's germline CDR1 is SGHNT and CDR2 YENEEA.

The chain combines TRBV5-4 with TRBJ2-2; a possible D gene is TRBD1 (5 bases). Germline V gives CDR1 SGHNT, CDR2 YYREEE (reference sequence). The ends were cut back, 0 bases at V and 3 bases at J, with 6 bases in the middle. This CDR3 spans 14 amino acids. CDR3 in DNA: TGTGCCAGCAGCTTGGGGGGCGACACCGGGGAGCTGTTTTTT. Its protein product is CASSLGGDTGELFF.

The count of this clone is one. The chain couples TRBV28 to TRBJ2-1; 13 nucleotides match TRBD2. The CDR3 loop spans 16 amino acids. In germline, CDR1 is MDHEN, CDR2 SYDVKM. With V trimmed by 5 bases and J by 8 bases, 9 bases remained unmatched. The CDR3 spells CASSPWTSGSQYEQFF. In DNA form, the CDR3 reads TGTGCCAGCAGTCCCTGGACTAGCGGGAGCCAGTATGAGCAGTTCTTC.

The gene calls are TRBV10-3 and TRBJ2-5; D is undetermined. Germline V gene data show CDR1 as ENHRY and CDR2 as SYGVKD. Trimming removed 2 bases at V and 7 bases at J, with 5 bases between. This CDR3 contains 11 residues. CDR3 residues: CAISEEGTQYF. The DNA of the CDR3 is TGTGCCATCAGTGAGGAAGGGACCCAGTACTTC.

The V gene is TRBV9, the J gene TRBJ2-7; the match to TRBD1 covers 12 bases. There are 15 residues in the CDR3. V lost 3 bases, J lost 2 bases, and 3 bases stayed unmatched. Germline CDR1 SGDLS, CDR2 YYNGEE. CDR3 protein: CASSAGTGGAYEQYF. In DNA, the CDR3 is TGTGCCAGCAGCGCGGGGACAGGGGGCGCCTACGAGCAGTACTTC.

CDR3 coding DNA: TGTGCCAGCAGTTACTCGGGACAGATGAATCAGCCCCAGCATTTT. This codes for CASSYSGQMNQPQHF. The chain recombines TRBV6-6 with TRBJ1-5, with 7 bases identical to TRBD1. This CDR3 region has 15 residues. V trimming: 0 bases; J trimming: 4 bases; junction bases outside the gene matches: 3. CDR1 is MNHNY, CDR2 SVGAGI, per germline (reference sequence).

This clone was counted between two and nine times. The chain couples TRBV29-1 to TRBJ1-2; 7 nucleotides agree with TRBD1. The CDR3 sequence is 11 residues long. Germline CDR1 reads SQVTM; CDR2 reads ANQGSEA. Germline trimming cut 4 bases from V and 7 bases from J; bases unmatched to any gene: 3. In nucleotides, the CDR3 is TGCAGCGTTGGAGGGACAGTTGGCTACACCTTC. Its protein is CSVGGTVGYTF.